Listed below are T cell receptor beta chains from one sample, sequenced in a study of T cell repertoires in cytomegalovirus infection. TCRdb used MiXCR to reprocess the reads, holding one entry per CDR3 protein. The table shows 500,000 or so distinct CDR3 sequences, with approximately 17% occurring only once. The specimen was CD8+ T cells from PBMCs. The receptors here all came from a human donor in good health (CMV status not recorded). Some clones in this sample may be carry-over from other donors' samples. Each CDR3 is given with its conserved first and last residue. A D gene is named only where the DNA matches it firmly. Expanded clones get a size class; other rows say once, few or many, or leave the size out.

cdr3_aa | cdr3_nt | j_call | d_call | v_call | clone_size
CASSLAKDSTNEKLFF | TGTGCCAGCAGCTTAGCCAAGGATTCAACTAATGAAAAACTGTTTTTT | TRBJ1-4 | NA | TRBV7-6 | many
CASSFRSTGPLLNTEAFF | TGTGCCAGCAGCTTCCGATCGACAGGGCCTCTGTTGAACACTGAAGCTTTCTTT | TRBJ1-1 | TRBD1 | TRBV11-2 | many
CASSEADRTYGYTF | TGTGCCAGCAGTGAAGCTGACAGGACCTATGGCTACACCTTC | TRBJ1-2 | NA | TRBV6-1 | many
CASSFQGAWSTDTQYF | TGTGCCAGCAGTTTTCAGGGGGCTTGGAGCACAGATACGCAGTATTTT | TRBJ2-3 | TRBD1 | TRBV28 | NA
CAIRAGTSGAQETQYF | TGTGCCATAAGAGCGGGGACTAGCGGAGCCCAAGAGACCCAGTACTTC | TRBJ2-5 | TRBD2 | TRBV10-3 | NA
CASSERSGLSLFDEQFF | TGTGCCAGCAGTGAAAGGTCTGGACTCTCATTGTTCGATGAGCAGTTCTTC | TRBJ2-1 | NA | TRBV2 | many
CASSLVAERLDSPLHF | TGTGCCAGCAGCTTAGTGGCAGAGAGGCTCGATTCACCCCTCCACTTT | TRBJ1-6 | NA | TRBV7-6 | many
CASSAAPSFANEQFF | TGTGCCAGCAGCGCCGCGCCGTCCTTTGCCAATGAGCAGTTCTTC | TRBJ2-1 | NA | TRBV7-6 | many
CAISEPGQGAYQPQHF | TGTGCCATCAGTGAACCGGGACAGGGGGCTTATCAGCCCCAGCATTTT | TRBJ1-5 | TRBD1 | TRBV10-3 | few
CASSFDRDRYNEQFF | TGTGCCAGCAGCTTTGACCGGGACCGCTACAATGAGCAGTTCTTC | TRBJ2-1 | NA | TRBV7-6 | many
CASSSPSGRGNYEQYF | TGCGCCAGCAGCTCACCTAGCGGGAGGGGGAACTACGAGCAGTACTTC | TRBJ2-7 | TRBD2 | TRBV5-1 | NA
CASSSDFSYNSPLHF | TGTGCCAGCAGCTCGGATTTCTCCTATAATTCACCCCTCCACTTT | TRBJ1-6 | NA | TRBV7-6 | many
CASSPWQGANEQYF | TGTGCCAGCTCCCCTTGGCAGGGGGCGAACGAGCAGTACTTC | TRBJ2-7 | TRBD1 | TRBV18 | many
CASSELAGGSLGETQYF | TGTGCCAGTAGTGAACTGGCGGGAGGGTCGCTAGGAGAGACCCAGTACTTC | TRBJ2-5 | TRBD2 | TRBV19 | few
CASSQDRTGQETQYF | TGTGCCAGCAGCCAAGATAGGACAGGCCAAGAGACCCAGTACTTC | TRBJ2-5 | TRBD1 | TRBV14 | NA
CASSSSGDSSYEQYF | TGTGCCAGCAGCTCAAGCGGGGACAGCTCCTACGAGCAGTACTTC | TRBJ2-7 | NA | TRBV5-6 | many
CASSPRLSQETQYF | TGTGCCAGCAGCCCACGACTCTCCCAAGAGACCCAGTACTTC | TRBJ2-5 | NA | TRBV7-8 | many
CSARDPGTTTYEQYF | TGCAGTGCTAGAGATCCCGGGACTACTACCTACGAGCAGTACTTC | TRBJ2-7 | TRBD2 | TRBV20-1 | few
CASSETGLGNQPQHF | TGTGCCAGCAGTGAGACAGGGTTGGGCAATCAGCCCCAGCATTTT | TRBJ1-5 | TRBD1 | TRBV27 | few
CASSWDRKNTEAFF | TGTGCCAGCAGTTGGGACAGAAAGAACACTGAAGCTTTCTTT | TRBJ1-1 | TRBD1 | TRBV27 | NA
CASSLGDSPEDTGELFF | TGTGCCAGCAGCTTAGGGGACTCTCCTGAGGACACCGGGGAGCTGTTTTTT | TRBJ2-2 | NA | TRBV7-9 | NA
CASGGDLNTEAFF | TGTGCCAGTGGGGGGGACTTGAACACTGAAGCTTTCTTT | TRBJ1-1 | NA | TRBV19 | few
CASSLPSLDSISYNEQFF | TGTGCCAGCAGTTTACCCTCTCTGGACAGTATCTCCTACAATGAGCAGTTCTTC | TRBJ2-1 | NA | TRBV12-3/TRBV12-4 | many